Presented here are 2 T cell receptor beta chains from one specimen sequenced in a study of OX40 agonist ivuxolimab in advanced cancers. Profiled with immunoSEQ multiplex PCR; TCRdb holds only in-frame clones, not every one. The sample gives 55,000 to 80,000 clones, about 85% of which show up once; approximately 1.4% is in the top ten. The sample was CD4+ or CD8+ T cells sorted from blood, taken in a trial of the OX40 agonist ivuxolimab. These receptors all stem from an adult with an advanced solid tumor such as melanoma, head and neck, liver or kidney cancer.

The chain links TRBV10-3 to TRBJ2-5, with 8 bases fitting TRBD1. Looked up from germline, CDR1 is ENHRY and CDR2 is SYGVKD. Germline trimming cut 9 bases from V and 3 bases from J; bases unmatched to any gene: 3. The CDR3 has 12 amino acids. The CDR3 is CAIADREETQYF. The CDR3 region has the DNA TGTGCCATTGCGGACAGGGAAGAGACCCAGTACTTC.

The CDR3 nucleotides read TGTGCCTGGAGTCTATCGTCGGTGGCTGAAGCTTTCTTT. It encodes CAWSLSSVAEAFF. The rearrangement joins TRBV30 to TRBJ1-1; no clear D. The length of the CDR3 is 13 residues. CDR1 GTSNPN and CDR2 SVGIG come from the germline V gene (reference sequence). V was pared by 2 bases and J by 6 bases, with 13 bases between.